The clone carrying this T cell receptor beta chain was detected ten times or more. Its antigen is currently unknown. The entry originates in a study of regulatory T cells in long-lasting Graves disease. Study context: In persistent Graves' disease, antithyroid drugs had been taken for over 5 years and TSH receptor antibodies stayed positive.

Regarding time point: persistent/refractory GD, antithyroid drugs over 5 years with positive TRAb. Extracted RNA from PBMCs served as the source of the TCR library. Germline V gene lookup returns CDR1 SGHTA and CDR2 FQGNSA. This CDR3 comprises 14 residues. Trimming cost V 5 bases and J 14 bases; bases outside gene matches: 12. Investigators prepared the TCR beta libraries by applying iRepertoire HTBI primers and Arm-PCR of CDR3 regions. TCRdb reprocessed the multiplex PCR reads with MiXCR, giving one entry per CDR3 protein. The sample records roughly 450,000 distinct CDR3 sequences, 22% being singletons. General study results and limits: Accuracy was perhaps lowered by the small sample size. Persistent disease samples used TRBV28, TRBJ1-2 and TRBJ2-5 preferentially. Public clonotype sharing was higher in persistent than newly diagnosed patients.

Sequencing used peripheral blood mononuclear cells (PBMCs), obtained when the disease was refractory, from a patient treated with antithyroid drugs. This sequence was found in a female donor with Graves disease. This rearrangement joins TRBV7-2 to TRBJ1-6, with 7 bases aligning to TRBD1. CDR3 sequence (DNA): TGTGCCAGCAGCCCCGGGACAGCCCTTCGGGCCCTCCACTTT. It specifies CASSPGTALRALHF.